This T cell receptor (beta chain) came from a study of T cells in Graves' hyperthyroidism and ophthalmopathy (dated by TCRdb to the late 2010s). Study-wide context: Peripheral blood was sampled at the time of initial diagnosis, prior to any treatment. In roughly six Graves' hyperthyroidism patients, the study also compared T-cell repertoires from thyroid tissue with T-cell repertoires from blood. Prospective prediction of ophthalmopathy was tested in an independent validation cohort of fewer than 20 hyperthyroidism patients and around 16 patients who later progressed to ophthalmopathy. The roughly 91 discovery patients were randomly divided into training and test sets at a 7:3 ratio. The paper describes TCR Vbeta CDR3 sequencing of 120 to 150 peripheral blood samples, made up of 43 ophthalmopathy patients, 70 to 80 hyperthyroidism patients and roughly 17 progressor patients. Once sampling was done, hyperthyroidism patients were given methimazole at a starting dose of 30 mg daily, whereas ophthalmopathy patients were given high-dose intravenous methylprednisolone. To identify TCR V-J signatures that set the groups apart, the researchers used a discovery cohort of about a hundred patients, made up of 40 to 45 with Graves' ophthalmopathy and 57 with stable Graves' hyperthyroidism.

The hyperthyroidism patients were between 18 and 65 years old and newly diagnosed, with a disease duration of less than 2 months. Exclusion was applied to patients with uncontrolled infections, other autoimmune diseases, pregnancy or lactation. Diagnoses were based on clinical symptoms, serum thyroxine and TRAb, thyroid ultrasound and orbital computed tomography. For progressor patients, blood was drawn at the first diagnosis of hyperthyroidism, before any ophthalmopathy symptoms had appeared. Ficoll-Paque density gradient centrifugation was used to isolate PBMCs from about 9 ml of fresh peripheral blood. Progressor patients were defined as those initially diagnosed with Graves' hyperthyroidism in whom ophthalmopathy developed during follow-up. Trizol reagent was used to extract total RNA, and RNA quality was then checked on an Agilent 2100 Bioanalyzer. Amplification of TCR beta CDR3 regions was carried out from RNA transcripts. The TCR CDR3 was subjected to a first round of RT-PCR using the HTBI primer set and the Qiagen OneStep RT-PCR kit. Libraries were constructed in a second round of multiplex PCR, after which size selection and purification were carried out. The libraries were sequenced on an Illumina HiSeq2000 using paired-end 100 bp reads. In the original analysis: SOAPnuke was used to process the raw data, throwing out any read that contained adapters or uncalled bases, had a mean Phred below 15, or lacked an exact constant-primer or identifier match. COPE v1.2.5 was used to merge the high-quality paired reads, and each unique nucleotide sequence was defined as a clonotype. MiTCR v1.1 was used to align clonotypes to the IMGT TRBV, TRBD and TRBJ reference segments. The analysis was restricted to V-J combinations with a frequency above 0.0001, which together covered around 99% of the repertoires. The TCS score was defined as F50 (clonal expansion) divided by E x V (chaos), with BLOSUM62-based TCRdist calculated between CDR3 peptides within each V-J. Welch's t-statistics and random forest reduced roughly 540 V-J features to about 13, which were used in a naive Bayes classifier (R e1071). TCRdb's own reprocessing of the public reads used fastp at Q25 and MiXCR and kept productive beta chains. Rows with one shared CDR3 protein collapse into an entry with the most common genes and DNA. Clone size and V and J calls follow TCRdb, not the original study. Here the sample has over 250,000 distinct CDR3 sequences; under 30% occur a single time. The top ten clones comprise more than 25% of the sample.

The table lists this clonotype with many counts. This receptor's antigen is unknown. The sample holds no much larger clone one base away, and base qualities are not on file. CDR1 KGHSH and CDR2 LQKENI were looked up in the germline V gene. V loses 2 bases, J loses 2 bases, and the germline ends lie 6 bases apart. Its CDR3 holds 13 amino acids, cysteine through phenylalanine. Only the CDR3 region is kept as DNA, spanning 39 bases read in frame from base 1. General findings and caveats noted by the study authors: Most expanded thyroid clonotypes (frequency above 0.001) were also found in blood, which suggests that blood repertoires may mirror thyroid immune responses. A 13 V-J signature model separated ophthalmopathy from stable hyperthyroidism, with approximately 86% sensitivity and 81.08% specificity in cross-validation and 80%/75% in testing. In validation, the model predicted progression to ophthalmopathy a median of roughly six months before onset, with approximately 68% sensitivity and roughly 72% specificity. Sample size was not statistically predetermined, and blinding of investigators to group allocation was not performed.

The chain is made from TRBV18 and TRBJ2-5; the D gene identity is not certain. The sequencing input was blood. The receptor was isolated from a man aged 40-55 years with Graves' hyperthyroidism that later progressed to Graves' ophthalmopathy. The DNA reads TGTGCCAGCTCACCAGGCCTGCAAGAGACCCAGTACTTC. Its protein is CASSPGLQETQYF.